Given below is one TCR beta chain in context. These data are taken from a study of blood T cell repertoires in COVID-19. Across the whole study: Samples of COVID-19 (acute and convalescent) were obtained from the United States, Italy and Spain. Sources were T cells, B-cell-depleted T cells, or PBMCs; the material itself was cDNA or gDNA.

Adults between about 18 and 95 years of age took part from approximately 24 US areas. Clinical histories supplied by participants themselves formed the basis of cohort assignment. Measured with immunoSEQ multiplex PCR; TCRdb has only the in-frame clones, and not every one. The repertoire holds 200,000 or so clones, with 75% to 90% as singletons. Germline V gives CDR1 LNHDA, CDR2 SQIVND (reference sequence). This CDR3 comprises 17 residues. Losses at the gene ends were 4 bases for V and 2 bases for J; bases not matched to a gene: 9. This clonotype was obtained from a woman under 30 in a cohort exposed to, infected with or recovered from COVID-19 (not recorded which). V and J are TRBV19 and TRBJ2-3; TRBD2 agrees at 10 bases. Source material: PBMCs or T cells enriched from blood (not recorded which). CDR3 in DNA: TGTGCCAGTAGTACCGTACTAGCGGGGTATACCACAGATACGCAGTATTTT. Residues: CASSTVLAGYTTDTQYF.